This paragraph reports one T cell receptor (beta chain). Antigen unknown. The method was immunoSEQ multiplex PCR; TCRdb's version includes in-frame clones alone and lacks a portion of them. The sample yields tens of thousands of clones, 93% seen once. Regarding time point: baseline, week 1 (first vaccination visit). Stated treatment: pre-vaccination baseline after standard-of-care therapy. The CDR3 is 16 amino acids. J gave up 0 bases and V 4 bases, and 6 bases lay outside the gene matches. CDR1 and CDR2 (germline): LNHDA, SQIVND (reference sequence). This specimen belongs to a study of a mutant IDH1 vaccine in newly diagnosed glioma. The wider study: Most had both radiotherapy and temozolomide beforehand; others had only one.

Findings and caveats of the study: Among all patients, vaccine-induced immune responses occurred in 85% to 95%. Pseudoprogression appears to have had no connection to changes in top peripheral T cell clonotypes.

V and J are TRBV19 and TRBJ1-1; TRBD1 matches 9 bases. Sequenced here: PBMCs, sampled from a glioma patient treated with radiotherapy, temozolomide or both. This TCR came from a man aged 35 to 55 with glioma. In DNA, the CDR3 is TGTGCCAGTAGTAGGGGGGACAGGGTTATGAACACTGAAGCTTTCTTT. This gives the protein CASSRGDRVMNTEAFF.